The source of this TCR beta chain is a study of blood T cell repertoires in COVID-19. The overall study: Spain, Italy and the United States supplied samples that represented acute and convalescent COVID-19. T cells, B-cell-depleted T cells, or PBMCs supplied cDNA or gDNA.

Some clones are missing from TCRdb's copy, which holds only in-frame ones; the method was immunoSEQ multiplex PCR. The top ten clones hold approximately 20% of a sample with 70,000 to 100,000 clones, 87% of them seen once. The V end was cut by 0 bases, the J end by 0 bases, with 8 bases between. Germline V gene lookup returns CDR1 LGHDT and CDR2 YNNKEL (reference sequence). The CDR3 has 15 residues. The V call is TRBV3-1 (or the pseudogene TRBV3-2), the J call TRBJ1-1; D is undetermined. The source material was peripheral blood. The receptor was derived from a woman aged 60-75 years with COVID-19, enrolled during active disease. The CDR3 loop reads CASSQDRVLNTEAFF. As DNA, the CDR3 is TGTGCCAGCAGCCAAGATCGGGTACTGAACACTGAAGCTTTCTTT.